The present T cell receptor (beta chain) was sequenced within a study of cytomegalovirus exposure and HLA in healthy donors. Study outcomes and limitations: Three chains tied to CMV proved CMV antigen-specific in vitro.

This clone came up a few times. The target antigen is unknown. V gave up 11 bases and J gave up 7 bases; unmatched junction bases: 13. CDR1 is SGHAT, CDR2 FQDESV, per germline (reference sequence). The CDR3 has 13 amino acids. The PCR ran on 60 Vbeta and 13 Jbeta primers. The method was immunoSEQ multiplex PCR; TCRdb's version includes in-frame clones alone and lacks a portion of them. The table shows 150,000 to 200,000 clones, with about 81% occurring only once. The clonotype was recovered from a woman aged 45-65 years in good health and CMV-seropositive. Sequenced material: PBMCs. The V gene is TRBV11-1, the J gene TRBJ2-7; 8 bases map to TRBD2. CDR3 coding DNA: TGTGCCGCCCGGGTTAGCGGGGTGGGTGAGCAGTACTTC. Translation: CAARVSGVGEQYF.